A selection of T cell receptor beta chains follows, all from one sample in a study of T-cell reconstitution after alpha-beta-depleted transplantation in children. Each CDR3 protein is one row after TCRdb ran MiXCR on the PCR reads. The table records over 150,000 distinct CDR3 sequences, 11% of them present only once. This specimen consisted of PBMCs, obtained before TCRalphabeta/CD19-depleted stem cell transplant. These receptors were obtained from a boy aged 2 to 10 with acute myeloid leukemia, due to receive a stem cell transplant. Each CDR3 is given with its conserved first and last residue. The order of the fields is D gene, V gene, J gene, clone size, CDR3 DNA, CDR3 protein. A D gene is named only where the DNA matches it firmly. Size tells how often a clone was seen (once, few, many) or the class of an expanded clone, and some rows leave it out.

D: -; V: TRBV27; J: TRBJ2-1; size: many; DNA: TGTGCCAGCAGTTTAGGTATCCGGGGGAATGAGCAGTTCTTC; CDR3: CASSLGIRGNEQFF
D: TRBD2; V: TRBV6-5; J: TRBJ2-1; size: many; DNA: TGTGCCAGCAGCCGACTAGCGGGAGGCCACAATGAGCAGTTCTTC; CDR3: CASSRLAGGHNEQFF
D: TRBD1; V: TRBV29-1; J: TRBJ1-5; size: -; DNA: TGCAGCGTCGAGGGACAGGGTCAGGGTCAGCCCCAGCATTTT; CDR3: CSVEGQGQGQPQHF
D: -; V: TRBV7-9; J: TRBJ2-3; size: many; DNA: TGTGCCAGCAGCTGGGTCGAGGATACGCAGTATTTT; CDR3: CASSWVEDTQYF
D: -; V: TRBV7-2; J: TRBJ2-7; size: many; DNA: TGTGCCAGCAGCCCAAGGCGGTCCTACGAGCAGTACTTC; CDR3: CASSPRRSYEQYF
D: TRBD2; V: TRBV5-1; J: TRBJ2-1; size: many; DNA: TGCGCCAGCAGCTTGGGGAGCGGGACGATGGAAAATGAGCAGTTCTTC; CDR3: CASSLGSGTMENEQFF
D: -; V: TRBV9; J: TRBJ1-3; size: many; DNA: TGTGCCAGCAGCGCAACAGGGAACTCTGGAAACACCATATATTTT; CDR3: CASSATGNSGNTIYF
D: -; V: TRBV4-1; J: TRBJ2-6; size: many; DNA: TGCGCCAGCAGCCAAGGTTCTGGTTTCTCTGGGGCCAACGTCCTGACTTTC; CDR3: CASSQGSGFSGANVLTF
D: TRBD1; V: TRBV10-1; J: TRBJ2-5; size: many; DNA: TGCGCCAGCAGTGAGGGACAGGGGAGTCAAGAGACCCAGTACTTC; CDR3: CASSEGQGSQETQYF
D: -; V: TRBV20-1; J: TRBJ2-1; size: many; DNA: TGCAGTGCCTTTACTAGGCGGTCCTACAATGAGCAGTTCTTC; CDR3: CSAFTRRSYNEQFF
D: TRBD1; V: TRBV12-3/TRBV12-4; J: TRBJ2-1; size: many; DNA: TGTGCCAGCAGGGGACAGGGTATATACAATGAGCAGTTCTTC; CDR3: CASRGQGIYNEQFF
D: TRBD2; V: TRBV20-1; J: TRBJ2-4; size: many; DNA: TGCAGTGCTAGAGGGGCTAGCGGGGGGCAAAACATTCAGTACTTC; CDR3: CSARGASGGQNIQYF
D: TRBD1; V: TRBV9; J: TRBJ1-1; size: few; DNA: TGTGCCAGCAGCGTAGGGGACAGGGACACTGAAGCTTTCTTT; CDR3: CASSVGDRDTEAFF
D: TRBD2; V: TRBV3-1; J: TRBJ2-1; size: many; DNA: TGTGCCAGCAGCCAATTCGGGGCGGGGGACTCCTACAATGAGCAGTTCTTC; CDR3: CASSQFGAGDSYNEQFF
D: -; V: TRBV23-1; J: TRBJ2-7; size: -; DNA: TGCGCCAGCAGTCAATCAGGGCGAAGGGTCCACGAGCAGTACTTC; CDR3: CASSQSGRRVHEQYF
D: -; V: TRBV5-1; J: TRBJ1-5; size: few; DNA: TGCGCCAGCAGCTTGGCACCCGGCAGTCGTGATACTCAGCCCCAGCATTTT; CDR3: CASSLAPGSRDTQPQHF
D: -; V: TRBV7-4; J: TRBJ1-2; size: -; DNA: TGTGCATCCAGGTTTTCCCTGGGAGGGGGCTACACCTTC; CDR3: CASRFSLGGGYTF
D: -; V: TRBV20-1; J: TRBJ2-7; size: many; DNA: TGCAGTGCTAGAGAGGGCAGGAGGTCCTACGAGCAGTACTTC; CDR3: CSAREGRRSYEQYF
D: TRBD2; V: TRBV4-1; J: TRBJ2-7; size: many; DNA: TGCGCCAGCAGTCGGAGGCTAGCGGGAGAAGACGAGCAGTACTTC; CDR3: CASSRRLAGEDEQYF
D: TRBD1; V: TRBV28; J: TRBJ1-6; size: many; DNA: TGTGCCAGCAGTGGGGACAGGCTTTCACCCCTCCACTTT; CDR3: CASSGDRLSPLHF
D: TRBD1; V: TRBV4-2; J: TRBJ1-1; size: many; DNA: TGTGCCAGCAGCGGGACAGGGGGCTCTAACACTGAAGCTTTCTTT; CDR3: CASSGTGGSNTEAFF
D: TRBD2; V: TRBV5-1; J: TRBJ2-1; size: many; DNA: TGCGCCAGCAGCTTGGCCCCGGGACTAGCATATACGGATGAGCAGTTCTTC; CDR3: CASSLAPGLAYTDEQFF
D: -; V: TRBV28; J: TRBJ2-5; size: many; DNA: TGTGCCAGCAGTTCATCCGACAGGCCTTATGAGACCCAGTACTTC; CDR3: CASSSSDRPYETQYF
D: -; V: TRBV7-9; J: TRBJ2-1; size: many; DNA: TGTGCCAGCACCCGGGGTACAGGGTCTGGTCTCCGATCGGAGCAGTTCTTC; CDR3: CASTRGTGSGLRSEQFF
D: -; V: TRBV3-1; J: TRBJ1-1; size: once; DNA: TGTGCCAGCAGCCAAGAGTTAGGGGGTACTGAAGCTTTCTTT; CDR3: CASSQELGGTEAFF
D: -; V: TRBV28; J: TRBJ2-4; size: many; DNA: TGTGCCAGCAGTTTCGTACAGGGAACTCAGTACTTC; CDR3: CASSFVQGTQYF
D: -; V: TRBV28; J: TRBJ2-3; size: many; DNA: TGTGCCAGCAGTTTATGGGCAGCAGATACGCAGTATTTT; CDR3: CASSLWAADTQYF
D: TRBD2; V: TRBV20-1; J: TRBJ2-1; size: many; DNA: TGCAGTGCGGGGACTAGCGCCCAAAATGAGCAGTTCTTC; CDR3: CSAGTSAQNEQFF
D: TRBD2; V: TRBV3-1; J: TRBJ2-1; size: few; DNA: TGTGCCAGCACCCATCCTACTAGCGGGGGGGCTGGTTATGAGCAGTTCTTC; CDR3: CASTHPTSGGAGYEQFF
D: -; V: TRBV7-6; J: TRBJ1-1; size: many; DNA: TGTGCCAGCAGCCCGATGTTCGGAATCGGCACTGAAGCTTTCTTT; CDR3: CASSPMFGIGTEAFF
D: TRBD2; V: TRBV29-1; J: TRBJ2-1; size: many; DNA: TGCAGCGGCCTAGCGGACAATGAGCAGTTCTTC; CDR3: CSGLADNEQFF
D: -; V: TRBV2; J: TRBJ1-5; size: few; DNA: TGTGCCAGCAGTGATCGAAAGGGGACGGGCAATCAGCCCCAGCATTTT; CDR3: CASSDRKGTGNQPQHF
D: -; V: TRBV12-3/TRBV12-4; J: TRBJ2-1; size: -; DNA: TGTGCCAGCAGTTCCGCACAAAGGGTTGACAATGAGCAGTTCTTC; CDR3: CASSSAQRVDNEQFF
D: -; V: TRBV5-1; J: TRBJ2-1; size: many; DNA: TGCGCCAGCATCCTTGAGCAGGCCTCCTACAATGAGCAGTTCTTC; CDR3: CASILEQASYNEQFF
D: -; V: TRBV29-1; J: TRBJ2-7; size: many; DNA: TGCAGCGTTGAAGTGGGAGGCTACGAGCAGTACTTC; CDR3: CSVEVGGYEQYF
D: TRBD1; V: TRBV27; J: TRBJ2-1; size: many; DNA: TGTGCCAGCAGTTTAACAGGGGGCAATGAGCAGTTCTTC; CDR3: CASSLTGGNEQFF
D: TRBD1; V: TRBV2; J: TRBJ2-1; size: many; DNA: TGTGCCAGCGCCGGCCCGACAGGGAGCAATGAGCAGTTCTTC; CDR3: CASAGPTGSNEQFF
D: TRBD2; V: TRBV30; J: TRBJ2-1; size: many; DNA: TGTGCCTGGAGTGGCGGGACTAGCGGGGGGGCCTACAATGAGCAGTTCTTC; CDR3: CAWSGGTSGGAYNEQFF
D: TRBD2; V: TRBV5-1; J: TRBJ2-3; size: -; DNA: TGCGCCAGCAGCCTTGGACTAGCGGGGCCCACAGATACGCAGTCTTTT; CDR3: CASSLGLAGPTDTQSF
D: -; V: TRBV20-1; J: TRBJ1-6; size: many; DNA: TGCAGTGCTAGAGCAGCTCCGGGATCAAGGGGAGCTCCCTATAATTCACCCCTCCACTTT; CDR3: CSARAAPGSRGAPYNSPLHF
D: -; V: TRBV20-1; J: TRBJ2-5; size: many; DNA: TGCAGTGCTAGAGATCCCAGGGAGCGTGAGACCCAGTACTTC; CDR3: CSARDPRERETQYF
D: -; V: TRBV7-3; J: TRBJ2-5; size: many; DNA: TGTGCCAGCAGCTTAAGGCCTAGTGGAGAGACCCAGTACTTC; CDR3: CASSLRPSGETQYF
D: -; V: TRBV3-1; J: TRBJ2-3; size: many; DNA: TGTGCCAGCAGCCAAGTCGCTCCCGGCACAGATACGCAGTATTTT; CDR3: CASSQVAPGTDTQYF
D: -; V: TRBV29-1; J: TRBJ2-7; size: many; DNA: TGCAGCGTTGAAGATCCTGGAAATGCACCTGGGGAGGAGCAGTACTTC; CDR3: CSVEDPGNAPGEEQYF
D: TRBD2; V: TRBV4-1; J: TRBJ2-7; size: many; DNA: TGCGCCAGCAGCCAGAGGACTAGCGGGAGCTCCTACGAGCAGTACTTC; CDR3: CASSQRTSGSSYEQYF
D: TRBD2; V: TRBV12-3/TRBV12-4; J: TRBJ2-1; size: many; DNA: TGTGCCAGCAGTGTAGCGGGAGGAGTCAATGAGCAGTTCTTC; CDR3: CASSVAGGVNEQFF
D: -; V: TRBV2; J: TRBJ1-5; size: -; DNA: TGTGCCAGCAGTGCCATAAATCAGCCCCAGCATTTT; CDR3: CASSAINQPQHF
D: -; V: TRBV20-1; J: TRBJ2-3; size: many; DNA: TGCAGTGCTTATCGCGACTACGATCGAGATACGCAGTATTTT; CDR3: CSAYRDYDRDTQYF
D: TRBD1; V: TRBV4-1; J: TRBJ1-3; size: many; DNA: TGCGCCAGCGCGAGCAGGGGGCTAACTGGAAACACCATATATTTT; CDR3: CASASRGLTGNTIYF
D: TRBD2; V: TRBV5-1; J: TRBJ2-3; size: many; DNA: TGCGCCAGCACGGGGGGTGCCACAGATACGCAGTATTTT; CDR3: CASTGGATDTQYF
D: TRBD1; V: TRBV5-6; J: TRBJ1-6; size: medium-sized; DNA: TGTGCCAGCAGCTCGGGGACAGATCGGAGCTCCTATAATTCACCCCTCCACTTT; CDR3: CASSSGTDRSSYNSPLHF
D: -; V: TRBV15; J: TRBJ2-7; size: many; DNA: TGTGCCACCAGCAGAGCCCAGAAGGGGTACGAGCAGTACTTC; CDR3: CATSRAQKGYEQYF